The 5 T cell receptor beta chains reported below all come from one sample, sequenced in a study of OX40 agonist ivuxolimab in advanced cancers. Measured with immunoSEQ multiplex PCR; TCRdb has only the in-frame clones, and not every one. The sample has fewer than 90,000 clones, over 75% seen once. The sequencing here drew on CD4+ or CD8+ T cells sorted from blood, taken in a trial of the OX40 agonist ivuxolimab. Every receptor here comes from an adult with an advanced solid tumor such as melanoma, head and neck, liver or kidney cancer.

This CDR3 reads CASSRTPKTGSGNTIYF. DNA of the CDR3: TGTGCCAGTAGCCGCACACCCAAGACAGGGAGCGGAAACACCATATATTTT. The gene calls are TRBV19 and TRBJ1-3; 7 bases are shared with TRBD1. The CDR3 extends over 17 amino acids. Germline V CDR1 and CDR2: LNHDA, SQIVND (reference sequence). V shed 6 bases, J shed 4 bases, and the junction held 15 bases outside the gene matches. Looking up the rest from reference TRBV19 and TRBJ1-3 gives the full variable domain: DGGITQSPKYLFRKEGQNVTLSCEQNLNHDAMYWYRQDPGQGLRLIYYSQIVNDFQKGDIAEGYSVSREKKESFPLTVTSAQKNPTAFYLCASSRTPKTGSGNTIYFGEGSWLTVV.

This clone was counted only a few times. V usage is TRBV10-3 and J usage is TRBJ2-7, with TRBD2 as a possible D gene (8 bases). In germline, CDR1 is ENHRY, CDR2 SYGVKD. The length of the CDR3 is 13 residues. The V end lost 9 bases, the J end lost 10 bases, and 22 bases lay between the germline ends. The CDR3 loop is CAMSTDRIAGQYF. The DNA of the CDR3 is TGTGCCATGTCAACGGACAGGATAGCGGGACAGTACTTC.

There are a few counts of this clone. CDR3 sequence (DNA): TGTGCCAGCAGCAGAACAGGGTATAATGAAAAACTGTTTTTT. It yields the protein CASSRTGYNEKLFF. This chain links TRBV9 with TRBJ1-4, with a weak D call TRBD1 (6 bases). Germline values: CDR1 SGDLS, CDR2 YYNGEE. The V end was cut by 4 bases, the J end by 4 bases, with 11 bases between. The CDR3 is 14 amino acids.

V usage is TRBV5-1 and J usage is TRBJ2-3; D is unclear. Trimming took 0 bases from V and 6 from J, leaving 11 bases between them. From germline, CDR1 is SGHRS and CDR2 YFSETQ. The CDR3 length is 14 residues. The CDR3 sequence: CASSLAVSGDTQYF. The CDR3 coding sequence is TGCGCCAGCAGCTTGGCCGTCAGTGGGGATACGCAGTATTTT.

This chain joins TRBV18 and TRBJ2-1; 8 nucleotides line up with TRBD2. The germline V gene encodes CDR1 KGHSH and CDR2 LQKENI. The CDR3 sequence is 17 residues long. With 6 bases clipped from V and 4 bases from J, the junction kept 14 bases outside the gene matches. The CDR3 nucleotides read TGTGCCAGCTCCTCAATAGGAGCGGGAGTGGGTTACAATGAGCAGTTCTTC. Its protein is CASSSIGAGVGYNEQFF.